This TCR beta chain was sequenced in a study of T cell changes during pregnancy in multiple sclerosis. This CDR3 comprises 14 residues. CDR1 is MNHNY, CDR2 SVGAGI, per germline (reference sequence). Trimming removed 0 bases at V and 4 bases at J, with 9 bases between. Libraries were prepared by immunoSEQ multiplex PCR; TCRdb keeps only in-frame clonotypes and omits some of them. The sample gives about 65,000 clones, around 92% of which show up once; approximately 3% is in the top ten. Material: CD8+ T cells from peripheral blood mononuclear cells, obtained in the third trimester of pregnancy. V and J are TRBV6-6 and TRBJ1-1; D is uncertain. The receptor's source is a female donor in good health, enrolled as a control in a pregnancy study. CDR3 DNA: TGTGCCAGCAGTTACTCAGCGGATCGCACTGAAGCTTTCTTT. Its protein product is CASSYSADRTEAFF.